The 21 T cell receptor beta chains in this list originate from one sample, sequenced in a study of T-cell memory formation after mild COVID-19. TCRdb recomputed calls from the 5' RACE reads with MiXCR, one row per CDR3 protein. The sample gives a few hundred thousand distinct CDR3 sequences, 16% of which show up once; under 25% is in the top ten. Sequencing was carried out using PBMCs or a T cell subset sorted from them (not recorded which). These receptors came from a man younger than 35 who had mild COVID-19 (a few samples of this study predate the infection). Cell type and time point are not known.

This clonotype was observed a few times. The chain combines TRBV5-6 with TRBJ2-3; 10 nucleotides align to TRBD2. Germline V gene sequence: CDR1 SGHDT, CDR2 YYEEEE. CDR3 length: 16 amino acids. The trim removed 2 bases at V and 2 bases at J, leaving 5 bases unmatched. The CDR3 DNA follows: TGTGCCAGCAGCTTTCAAGCGGGGGGGCACACAGATACGCAGTATTTT. Translated, it gives CASSFQAGGHTDTQYF.

The chain uses TRBV4-3 and TRBJ1-5, with D possibly matching TRBD1 (5 bases). Trimming took off 0 bases at V and 5 bases at J, with 8 bases between the two ends. The germline CDR1 and CDR2 sequences are LGHNA and YSLEER. This CDR3 comprises 14 residues. Here the CDR3 reads CASSQDRGHQPQHF. CDR3 nucleotide sequence: TGCGCCAGCAGCCAAGATCGGGGCCATCAGCCCCAGCATTTT.

This clonotype has a handful of counts. The V call is TRBV11-2, the J call TRBJ1-2, with 7 bases matching TRBD1. The CDR3 runs to 11 residues. The germline V gene has CDR1 SGHAT and CDR2 FQNNGV. The V and J ends lost 7 bases and 7 bases, in that order; junction bases with no gene match: 3. The CDR3 region is CASTPGGGYTF. The DNA for the CDR3 is TGTGCCAGCACCCCAGGGGGTGGCTACACCTTC.

This clonotype has more than one count but fewer than ten. J is TRBJ2-3 and V is TRBV4-1; 9 bases map to TRBD2. The length of the CDR3 is 17 residues. The germline V gene encodes CDR1 MGHRA and CDR2 YSYEKL. V shed 1 base and J 4 bases; nucleotides not matched to a gene: 9. DNA of the CDR3: TGCGCCAGCAGCCAAGCTGAGGGGACTAGCTTCCCAGATACGCAGTATTTT. It specifies CASSQAEGTSFPDTQYF.

The V and J genes are TRBV20-1 and TRBJ2-5; D is perhaps TRBD2 (5 bases). Germline V lookup: CDR1 DFQATT, CDR2 SNEGSKA (reference sequence). CDR3 size: 12 residues. The V gene lost 1 base and the J gene lost 4 bases, with 7 bases spanning the gap. Written as DNA, the CDR3 is TGCAGTGCTAGAGCGGGGAGAGAGACCCAGTACTTC. The encoded protein is CSARAGRETQYF.

Turning to this clonotype: This may arise from a read error, as a much more abundant clone is one base away. The chain combines TRBV9 with TRBJ1-1, with 7 nucleotides matching TRBD1. The germline V gene encodes CDR1 SGDLS and CDR2 YYNGEE. V lost 8 bases and J lost 4; bases outside the gene matches: 8. This CDR3 comprises 13 residues. CDR3 sequence (DNA): TGTGCCAGAAGCCTAGGGGGCCGCACTGAAGCTTTCTTT. Amino acids: CARSLGGRTEAFF.

The J gene is TRBJ1-2, the V gene TRBV3-1; D is uncertain. The CDR3 is 15 residues long. Germline CDR1 LGHDT, CDR2 YNNKEL (reference sequence). With 1 base removed from V and 5 bases from J, the gap between germline ends came to 14 bases. CDR3 loop: CASSQAGQSSYGYTF. As DNA, the CDR3 is TGTGCCAGCAGCCAAGCGGGCCAGTCCTCATATGGCTACACCTTC.

The genes are TRBV12-3 or TRBV12-4 and TRBJ1-1; 8 bases map to TRBD1. There are 16 residues in the CDR3. V shed 5 bases and J 6 bases; nucleotides not matched to a gene: 14. CDR3 nucleotides: TGTGCCAGCAGTCCGGAGGCAGGGGGCGTAGGCGCTGAAGCTTTCTTT. Translated: CASSPEAGGVGAEAFF.

V usage is TRBV7-8 and J usage is TRBJ2-7, with D tentatively TRBD1 or TRBD2 (5 bases each). The CDR3 is 11 amino acids. V was clipped by 8 bases and J by 6 bases, with 11 bases between them. Germline V CDR1 and CDR2: SGHVS, FQNEAQ. Here the CDR3 DNA reads TGTGCCAGCGGGCAGGGACCCGAGCAGTACTTC. It is translated as CASGQGPEQYF.

This clonotype was seen a handful of times. The chain has TRBV7-9 and TRBJ2-1, with 12 bases fitting TRBD1. The germline V gene encodes CDR1 SEHNR and CDR2 FQNEAQ (reference sequence). V was pared by 5 bases and J by 7 bases, with 9 bases of the junction left unmatched. This CDR3 region has 16 residues. DNA for the CDR3: TGTGCCAGCAGCGCCACCGGGACAGGGGGCCGGAATGAGCAGTTCTTC. It yields the protein CASSATGTGGRNEQFF.

The chain links TRBV7-2 to TRBJ2-6; 10 nucleotides line up with TRBD1. The V gene end was trimmed by 5 bases and the J gene end by 3 bases; junction bases not matched to a gene: 7. Per germline, CDR1 SGHTA and CDR2 FQGNSA. This CDR3 region has 17 residues. The CDR3 reads CASSNGQGVVGANVLTF. In DNA form, the CDR3 reads TGTGCCAGCAGCAACGGACAGGGGGTGGTTGGGGCCAACGTCCTGACTTTC.

There are a few counts of this clonotype. V is TRBV20-1 and J is TRBJ2-7, with 7 bases that match TRBD1. With V trimmed by 6 bases and J by 5 bases, 10 bases remained unmatched. This CDR3 has 13 amino acids. CDR1 and CDR2 from the germline V gene are DFQATT and SNEGSKA (reference sequence). CDR3: CSARQGVLNEQYF. For the CDR3, the DNA is TGCAGTGCAAGACAGGGTGTATTGAACGAGCAGTACTTC.

This clonotype was found a few times. This chain joins TRBV7-2 and TRBJ2-5; 9 positions match TRBD2. The J segment lost 0 bases and the V segment lost 6 bases, leaving 5 bases of the junction unmatched. CDR1 is SGHTA, CDR2 FQGNSA, per germline. CDR3 length: 15 residues. The CDR3 here is CASSPQRGDQETQYF. Here the CDR3 DNA reads TGTGCCAGCAGTCCCCAGCGGGGGGACCAAGAGACCCAGTACTTC.

This clonotype was seen a few times. V and J are TRBV6-5 and TRBJ2-7; TRBD2 is a possible D gene (5 bases). The CDR3 has 13 amino acids. With 4 bases removed from V and 9 bases from J, the gap between germline ends came to 16 bases. Germline CDR1 MNHEY, CDR2 SVGAGI. CDR3 sequence (DNA): TGTGCCAGCAGTTCGGGGTCCGATCAAGGGCAGTACTTC. This sequence encodes CASSSGSDQGQYF.

A few counts support this clonotype. The rearrangement joins TRBV7-9 to TRBJ2-7; 9 nucleotides line up with TRBD1. The CDR3 covers 13 residues. The V gene end was trimmed by 5 bases and the J gene end by 7 bases; junction bases not matched to a gene: 6. CDR1 and CDR2 from the germline V gene are SEHNR and FQNEAQ (reference sequence). DNA for the CDR3: TGTGCCAGCAGCGTACAGGGGGCCGGTGAGCAGTACTTC. Its translation is CASSVQGAGEQYF.

This rearrangement joins TRBV6-5 to TRBJ1-1, with 7 bases that match TRBD1. This CDR3 contains 14 residues. Per germline, CDR1 MNHEY and CDR2 SVGAGI. V trimming: 2 bases; J trimming: 5 bases; junction bases outside the gene matches: 5. The CDR3 nucleotides read TGTGCCAGCAGTTACCTTACAGGGGAGACTGAAGCTTTCTTT. Its protein is CASSYLTGETEAFF.

The CDR3 reads CASSSRGGFETQYF. The CDR3 nucleotides are TGTGCCAGCAGCTCGAGAGGGGGGTTCGAGACCCAGTACTTC. The rearrangement links TRBV7-2 to TRBJ2-5; the D call may be TRBD1 or TRBD2 (6 bases each). Germline V CDR1 and CDR2: SGHTA, FQGNSA. V lost 4 bases, J lost 5 bases, and 14 bases lay in between. This CDR3 is built from 14 residues.

J is TRBJ1-2 and V is TRBV5-1; D possibly corresponds to TRBD1 (5 bases). Trimming took off 5 bases at V and 3 bases at J, with 14 bases between the two ends. Germline CDR1 reads SGHRS; CDR2 reads YFSETQ. The CDR3 is 14 residues long. As DNA, the CDR3 is TGCGCCAGCAGTCACCGGGACCGCGACTATGGCTACACCTTC. Translating gives CASSHRDRDYGYTF.

This chain uses TRBV14 with TRBJ1-2; no clear D. Germline CDR1 reads SGHDN; CDR2 reads FVKESK. This CDR3 comprises 12 residues. V was clipped by 3 bases and J by 2 bases, with 4 bases between them. The CDR3 here is CASSQMNYGYTF. The CDR3, as DNA: TGTGCCAGCAGCCAGATGAACTATGGCTACACCTTC.

The rearrangement uses TRBV6-6 and TRBJ2-1; D perhaps matches TRBD1 (6 bases). In germline, CDR1 is MNHNY, CDR2 SVGAGI (reference sequence). With 6 bases removed from V and 8 bases from J, the gap between germline ends came to 14 bases. This CDR3 is 13 amino acids long. This CDR3 is CASRGTQGYEQFF. CDR3 bases: TGTGCCAGCAGAGGGACCCAGGGGTATGAGCAGTTCTTC.

CDR3 nucleotides: TGCGCCAGCGTACCGACACCACCCGTCAATATGAACACTGAAGCTTTCTTT. Translating gives CASVPTPPVNMNTEAFF. The J gene is TRBJ1-1, the V gene TRBV5-1; unclear D gene. This CDR3 has 17 residues. V was cut by 7 bases and J by 0 bases, with 22 bases left in between. From germline, CDR1 is SGHRS and CDR2 YFSETQ.